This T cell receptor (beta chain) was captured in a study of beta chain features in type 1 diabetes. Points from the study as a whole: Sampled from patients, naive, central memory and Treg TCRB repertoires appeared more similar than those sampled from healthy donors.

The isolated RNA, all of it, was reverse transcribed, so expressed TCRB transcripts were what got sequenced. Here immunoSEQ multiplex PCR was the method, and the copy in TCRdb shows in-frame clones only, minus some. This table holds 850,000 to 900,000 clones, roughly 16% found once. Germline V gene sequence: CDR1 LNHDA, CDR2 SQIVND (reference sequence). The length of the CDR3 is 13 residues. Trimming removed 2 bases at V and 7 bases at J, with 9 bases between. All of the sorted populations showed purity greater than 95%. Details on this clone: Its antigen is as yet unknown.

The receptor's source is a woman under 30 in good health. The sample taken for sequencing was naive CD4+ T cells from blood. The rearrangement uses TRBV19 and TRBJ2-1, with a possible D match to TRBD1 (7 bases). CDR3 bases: TGTGCCAGTAGTATACAGGGGGGAAATGAGCAGTTCTTC. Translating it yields CASSIQGGNEQFF.